This T cell receptor (beta chain) stems from a study of OX40 agonist ivuxolimab in advanced cancers. With respect to the entire study: Ivuxolimab was an agonistic, fully human IgG2 monoclonal antibody directed against OX40 (CD134), a costimulatory receptor. Intravenous ivuxolimab was administered to patients every 2 weeks at six dose levels: 0.01, 0.1, 0.3, 1.5, 3 and 10 mg/kg. Among the 52 dose-escalation patients, roughly 20 had hepatocellular carcinoma, about 15 melanoma, 9 renal cell carcinoma and 9 head and neck cancer. In the dose-escalation cohort, 82.7% of patients were male, and the mean age was approximately 60 years, with a range of about 20 to 90. Prior anti-PD-1, anti-PD-L1 or anti-CTLA-4 therapy was permitted, and 40% to 50% of dose-escalation patients had received checkpoint inhibitors. Three dose-escalation patients achieved partial responses, one with hepatocellular carcinoma and two with cutaneous melanoma. Peripheral TCRbeta sequencing was intended to test whether TCR sequence diversity was altered and clonal T-cell expansion was caused by ivuxolimab. The monotherapy dose-escalation portion (N ≈ 50 patients) of the phase I ivuxolimab trial is reported in the paper.

Comments on this clone: No antigen is known for it. Per-base qualities were not stored, and no clone one base away is much larger.

Results and caveats for the whole study, not just this receptor: The antigen specificity of the clonally expanded peripheral T cells was not determined. After ivuxolimab, expanded clones were on average more numerous among CD8+ T cells than among CD4+ T cells. Low levels of normalized T-cell clonal expansion were also seen in some nonresponding patients. In partial responders in the 0.1-3.0 mg/kg groups, normalized peripheral clonal expansion was found to be among the lowest, especially among CD8+ T cells. At doses of 0.1 to 3.0 mg/kg, clonal expansion of both CD4+ and CD8+ T cells in blood was seen between baseline and week 6.

Compared with germline, V lacks 5 bases and J lacks 7 bases; bases without a gene match: 8. For CDR1 and CDR2, the germline V gene (reference sequence) lists MNHNY and SVGAGI. From its cysteine to its phenylalanine, the CDR3 spans 15 amino acids. The sequence is cut down to CDR3 DNA, 45 bases in frame from base 1. To sequence the TCRbeta CDR3 region, genomic DNA was isolated from the sorted cells. TCRbeta CDR3 regions were sequenced using the immunoSEQ Assay. This immuneACCESS table, as held by TCRdb, lists in-frame sequences with V and J called but not all clones. Of the missing ones, under half trace to an unresolved V gene in checked studies; the others have no known cause. Here the sample has tens of thousands of clones; 70% to 80% occur a single time. 1.6% of the sample is held by the ten biggest clonotypes. Patients with a history of autoimmune disease or receiving systemic immunosuppression were excluded from the trial. Peripheral blood for TCR sequencing was collected from all dose cohorts at baseline, on cycle 4 day 1, and on cycle 7 day 1. The samples were taken from a phase I, first-in-human, multicenter, open-label dose-escalation trial of ivuxolimab. Adults with locally advanced or metastatic head and neck squamous cell, hepatocellular, melanoma or renal cell carcinoma were enrolled in the trial. Before TCR sequencing, CD4+ T cells and CD8+ T cells from peripheral blood were sorted into separate populations.

The TCR sequence derives from an adult with an advanced solid tumor such as melanoma, head and neck, liver or kidney cancer. The sequence is built from TRBV6-6 and TRBJ2-7; TRBD2 fits 13 bases in the junction. The sequencing used CD4+ or CD8+ T cells sorted from blood, collected in a trial of the OX40 agonist ivuxolimab. The DNA is as follows: TGTGCCAGCAGTACACGGACTAGCGGGAGATCAGAGCAGTACTTC. Translation gives CASSTRTSGRSEQYF.